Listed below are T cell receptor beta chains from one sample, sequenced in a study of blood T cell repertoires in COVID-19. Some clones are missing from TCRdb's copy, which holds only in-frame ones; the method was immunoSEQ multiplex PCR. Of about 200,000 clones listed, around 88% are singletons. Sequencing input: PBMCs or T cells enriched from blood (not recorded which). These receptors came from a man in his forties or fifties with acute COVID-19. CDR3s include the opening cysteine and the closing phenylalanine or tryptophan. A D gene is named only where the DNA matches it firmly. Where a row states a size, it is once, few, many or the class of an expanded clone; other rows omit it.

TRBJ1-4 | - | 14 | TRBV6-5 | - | TGTGCCGCCACGAGCTCTCGGGGTAATGAAAAACTGTTTTTT | CAATSSRGNEKLFF
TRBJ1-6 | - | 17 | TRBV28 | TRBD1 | TGTGCCAGCAGTCCCTCCCGGACAGGTCTAGGAAATTCACCCCTCCACTTT | CASSPSRTGLGNSPLHF
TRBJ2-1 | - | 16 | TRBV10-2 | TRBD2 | TGCGCCAGCGGCCGGGGGACTAGCGGGACCTACAATGAGCAGTTCTTC | CASGRGTSGTYNEQFF
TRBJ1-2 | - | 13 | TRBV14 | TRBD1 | TGTGCCAGCAGCACAGGGGGTAACTATGGCTACACCTTC | CASSTGGNYGYTF
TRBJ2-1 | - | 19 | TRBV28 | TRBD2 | TGTGCCAGCAGTTTGAACCTAGCGGGAGGGCCTTTACGACGGGGTGAGCAGTTCTTC | CASSLNLAGGPLRRGEQFF
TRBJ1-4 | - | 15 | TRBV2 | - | TGTGCCAGCAGTGAAGGAGGTGGGGGCGATGAAAAACTGTTTTTT | CASSEGGGGDEKLFF
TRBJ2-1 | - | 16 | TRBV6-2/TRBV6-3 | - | TGTGCCAGCAGCCAAATAGGCCTAGCGTTAAGGAATGAGCAGTTCTTC | CASSQIGLALRNEQFF
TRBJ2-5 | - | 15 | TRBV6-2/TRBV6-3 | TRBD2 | TGTGCCAGCAGTTACCCTGCTAGCGGACAAGAGACCCAGTACTTC | CASSYPASGQETQYF
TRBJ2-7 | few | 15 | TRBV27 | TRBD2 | TGTGCCAGCAGTTTAGCGGTAGCGGGAGCTTACGAGCAGTACTTC | CASSLAVAGAYEQYF
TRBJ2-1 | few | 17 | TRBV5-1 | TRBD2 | TGCGCCAGCAGCACCAGCGGGGGAACACGGACCTACAATGAGCAGTTCTTC | CASSTSGGTRTYNEQFF
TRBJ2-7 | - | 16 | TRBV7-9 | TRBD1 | TGTGCCAGCAGCGCAAACCGGGGACAGGGGGGCCACGAGCAGTACTTC | CASSANRGQGGHEQYF
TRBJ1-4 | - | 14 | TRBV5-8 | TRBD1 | TGTGCCAGCAGCTCAGGGGGCCTGGGTGAAAAACTGTTTTTT | CASSSGGLGEKLFF
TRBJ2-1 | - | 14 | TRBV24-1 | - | TGTGCCACCAGTCGTGGGCTAAACCACGATGAGCAGTTCTTC | CATSRGLNHDEQFF
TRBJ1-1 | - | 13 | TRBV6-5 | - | TGTGCCAGCTGGTACAGGGCGAACACTGAAGCTTTCTTT | CASWYRANTEAFF
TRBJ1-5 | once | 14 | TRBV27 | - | TGTGCCAGCAGCTTGGGAGGGGCAGGACAGCCCCAGCATTTT | CASSLGGAGQPQHF
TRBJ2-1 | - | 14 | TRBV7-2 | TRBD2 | TGTGCCAGCAGCCGGACTAGCGTCCAAAATGAGCAGTTCTTC | CASSRTSVQNEQFF
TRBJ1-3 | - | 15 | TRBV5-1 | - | TGCGCCAGCAGCTTGGATCAACACTCTGGAAACACCATATATTTT | CASSLDQHSGNTIYF
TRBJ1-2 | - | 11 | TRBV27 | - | TGTGCCAGCAGCGGTGGCTATGGCTACACCTTC | CASSGGYGYTF
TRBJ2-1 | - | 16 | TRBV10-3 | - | TGTGCCATCAGTGTAGGGCGGGTAAGCTCCTACAATGAGCAGTTCTTC | CAISVGRVSSYNEQFF
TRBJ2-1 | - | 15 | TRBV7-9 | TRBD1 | TGTGCCAGCAGCCCAGGGGGACAGGCCTACAATGAGCAGTTCTTC | CASSPGGQAYNEQFF
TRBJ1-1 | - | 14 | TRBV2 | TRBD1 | TGTGCCAGCAGTAAGGACAGGGGGGACACTGAAGCTTTCTTT | CASSKDRGDTEAFF
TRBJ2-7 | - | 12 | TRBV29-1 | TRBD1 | TGCAGCGGGGCGGACAGGGCGCACGAGCAGTACTTC | CSGADRAHEQYF
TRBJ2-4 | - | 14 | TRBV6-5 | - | TGTGCCTGCTCTCCGCAGGGAGGGGGAAACATTCAGTACTTC | CACSPQGGGNIQYF
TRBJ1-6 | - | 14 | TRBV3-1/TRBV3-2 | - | TGTGCCAGCAGCAGGGGTGTCAACGCTTCACCCCTCCACTTT | CASSRGVNASPLHF
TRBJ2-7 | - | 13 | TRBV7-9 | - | TGTGCCAGCAGCTTCACGGTTACCTACGAGCAGTACTTC | CASSFTVTYEQYF
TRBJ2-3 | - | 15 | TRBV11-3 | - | TGTGCCAGCAGCTTAGGGACTACCTACACAGATACGCAGTATTTT | CASSLGTTYTDTQYF
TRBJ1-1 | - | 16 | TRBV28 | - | TGTGCCAGCTCCTTCGGCGGTGATGGGGGGACTACTGAAGCTTTCTTT | CASSFGGDGGTTEAFF
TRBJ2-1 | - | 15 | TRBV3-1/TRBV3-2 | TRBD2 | TGTGCCAGCAGCCAGGGGGGGAATACTTACAATGAGCAGTTCTTC | CASSQGGNTYNEQFF
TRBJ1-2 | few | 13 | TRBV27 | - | TGTGCCAGCGCGACGGGAAATAACTATGGCTACACCTTC | CASATGNNYGYTF
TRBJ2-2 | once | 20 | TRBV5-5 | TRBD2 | TGTGCCAGCAGCTTTAGTCGGGGAGGGAGGTTCGACGGAAACACCGGGGAGCTGTTTTTT | CASSFSRGGRFDGNTGELFF
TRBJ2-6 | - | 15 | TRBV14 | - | TGTGCCAGCAGCCACGGGTGGGGGGTGGCCAACGTCCTGACTTTC | CASSHGWGVANVLTF
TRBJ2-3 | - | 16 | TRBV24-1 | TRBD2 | TGTGCCACCAGTGAAAGGACTAGCGGGCTCTTAGATACGCAGTATTTT | CATSERTSGLLDTQYF
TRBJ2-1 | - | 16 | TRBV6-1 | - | TGTGCCAGCAGTGAGGCCCCCACTAGCCCCTACAATGAGCAGTTCTTC | CASSEAPTSPYNEQFF
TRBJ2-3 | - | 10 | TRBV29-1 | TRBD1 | TGCAGCGCCGAAGGGACAGGTTATTATTTT | CSAEGTGYYF
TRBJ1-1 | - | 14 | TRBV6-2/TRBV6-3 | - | TGTGCCAGCAGTTTGACTACCGGGAACACTGAAGCTTTCTTT | CASSLTTGNTEAFF
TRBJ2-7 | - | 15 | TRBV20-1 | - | TGCAGTGCTAGTCCTCCACTGCCGGGGGAGCGGGAGCAGTACTTC | CSASPPLPGEREQYF
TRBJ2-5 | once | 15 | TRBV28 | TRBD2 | TGTGCCAGCAGTTTTTGGAGCGGGAGTCAAGAGACCCAGTACTTC | CASSFWSGSQETQYF
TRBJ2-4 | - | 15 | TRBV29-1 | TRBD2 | TGCAGCGTGAGGACTAGCGGGAAAGGCAAAAACATTCAGTACTTC | CSVRTSGKGKNIQYF
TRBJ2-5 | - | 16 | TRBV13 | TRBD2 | TGTGCCAGCAGCTCACCGGGACTAGCGGGACAAGAGACCCAGTACTTC | CASSSPGLAGQETQYF
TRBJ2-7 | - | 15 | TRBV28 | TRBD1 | TGTGCCAGCAGTTTCCTAACAGGGGGAGCCTACGAGCAGTACTTC | CASSFLTGGAYEQYF
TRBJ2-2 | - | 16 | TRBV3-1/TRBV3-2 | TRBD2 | TGTGCCAGCAGCCAAGGGGGGGGGATTCGCCCCGGGGAGCTGTTTTTT | CASSQGGGIRPGELFF
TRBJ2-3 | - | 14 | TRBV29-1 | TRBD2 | TGCAGCGTGGACACTAGCGGGAGCCCAGATACGCAGTATTTT | CSVDTSGSPDTQYF
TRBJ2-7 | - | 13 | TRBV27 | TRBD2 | TGTGCCAGCAGCAGGACTAGCGGTTACGAGCAGTACTTC | CASSRTSGYEQYF
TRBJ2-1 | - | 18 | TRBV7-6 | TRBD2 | TGTGCCAGCAGCCCAAGAATTTATACTAGCGGGAGAGGGAATGAGCAGTTCTTC | CASSPRIYTSGRGNEQFF
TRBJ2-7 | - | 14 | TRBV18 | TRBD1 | TGTGCCAGCTCCCGCTCGACAGGGGACAACGAGCAGTACTTC | CASSRSTGDNEQYF
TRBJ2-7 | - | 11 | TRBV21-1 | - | TGTGCCAGCAGCGACAGCTACGAGCAGTACTTC | CASSDSYEQYF
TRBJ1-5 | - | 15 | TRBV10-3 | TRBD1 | TGTGCCATCAGTGAAGACAGGGGTGGAAATCAGCCCCAGCATTTT | CAISEDRGGNQPQHF
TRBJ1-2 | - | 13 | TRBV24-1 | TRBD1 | TGTGCCACCAGTGAGACAGGGTTCTATGGCTACACCTTC | CATSETGFYGYTF
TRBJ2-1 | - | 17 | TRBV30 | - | TGTGCCTGGAGTAGGGATTTCAGGCGGGCTCTTGGGAATGAGCAGTTCTTC | CAWSRDFRRALGNEQFF
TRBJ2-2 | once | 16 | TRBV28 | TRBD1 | TGTGCCAGCAGTTCTACAGGGGGCGGGGGCACCGGGGAGCTGTTTTTT | CASSSTGGGGTGELFF
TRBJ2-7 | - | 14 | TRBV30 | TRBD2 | TGTGCCTGGGCTAGCGGGAGTGGGTCCTACGAGCAGTACTTC | CAWASGSGSYEQYF
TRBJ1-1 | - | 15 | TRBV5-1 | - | TGCGCCAGCAGCTCAAGCCACAGGGTGCGGACTGAAGCTTTCTTT | CASSSSHRVRTEAFF
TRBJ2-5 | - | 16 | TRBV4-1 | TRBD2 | TGCGCCAGCAGCCCCGGACTAGCGGGAGTCGGAGAGACCCAGTACTTC | CASSPGLAGVGETQYF
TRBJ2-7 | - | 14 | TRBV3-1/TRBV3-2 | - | TGTGCCAGCAGCCAAGCCAGGGGTAGGGACGAGCAGTACTTC | CASSQARGRDEQYF
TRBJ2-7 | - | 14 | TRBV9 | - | TGTGCCAGCAGCCCCCTCGTTAGCCAAAGGGGACAGTACTTC | CASSPLVSQRGQYF
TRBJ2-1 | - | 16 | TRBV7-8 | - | TGTGCCAGCAGCTTGCTTGGGGGGAACTCCTACAATGAGCAGTTCTTC | CASSLLGGNSYNEQFF
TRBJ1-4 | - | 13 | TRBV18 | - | TGTGCCAGCTCACCCCAGCAGGGTGAAAAACTGTTTTTT | CASSPQQGEKLFF